The 16 T cell receptor beta chains listed next were all sequenced from one sample in a study of T cells in Graves' hyperthyroidism and ophthalmopathy. The source material, RNA transcripts, was used to amplify TCR beta CDR3 regions. An initial round of RT-PCR targeting the TCR CDR3 relied on the HTBI primer set. TCRdb independently ran MiXCR on the multiplex PCR reads; one entry per CDR3 protein. The table has a few hundred thousand distinct CDR3 sequences, 35% to 55% seen once. The sample taken for sequencing was peripheral blood or thyroid tissue (not recorded which). The receptors derive from a woman between 18 and 29 years old with Graves' hyperthyroidism.

A word on this clonotype: The CDR3 carries no conserved terminal phenylalanine or tryptophan, so it likely arises from a read error. The DNA is left out, because the CDR3 cannot be placed on it with certainty; the CDR3 is given as TCRdb lists it. The chain uses TRBV2 and TRBJ2-7; the D call of TRBD2 is as the table states it, not checked on the DNA. Germline V gives CDR1 SNHLY, CDR2 FYNNEI. Including both end residues, the CDR3 is 10 amino acids long. CDR3 protein: CASSEPGLAI.

The count of this clonotype is one. A much larger clone lies a single base off, so this may be a read error. J is TRBJ2-5 and V is TRBV10-3; D is tentatively TRBD1 or TRBD2 (5 bases each). The CDR3 runs to 15 residues. Germline values: CDR1 ENHRY, CDR2 SYGVKD. Trimming cost V 0 bases and J 11 bases, with 19 bases left between them. In DNA form, the CDR3 reads TGTGCCATCAGTGAGTCCGGGGCGGCCCCCTACGGGCAGTACTTC. It codes for CAISESGAAPYGQYF.

This sequence joins TRBV4-1 and TRBJ1-3; D is undetermined. The CDR3 extends over 16 amino acids. V lost 4 bases and J lost 0, with 13 bases in between. Germline CDR1 is MGHRA and CDR2 is YSYEKL. The CDR3 DNA reads as TGCGCCAGCAGCCGAGAAGGACGGCTCTCTGGAAACACCATATATTTT. This encodes CASSREGRLSGNTIYF.

The chain carries TRBV12-3 or TRBV12-4 and TRBJ1-4, with unresolved D. Deletions cut 6 bases from V and 4 bases from J, with 12 bases between. This CDR3 has 14 residues. In nucleotides, the CDR3 is TGTGCCAGCAGCCCCCCTGCGGGTAATGAAAAACTGTTTTTT. Residues: CASSPPAGNEKLFF.

This clonotype was counted many times. V gene TRBV2 combines with J gene TRBJ1-2; D gene uncertain. Trimming removed 2 bases at V and 9 bases at J, with 10 bases between. CDR3 length: 12 residues. Per the germline V gene, CDR1 is SNHLY and CDR2 is FYNNEI. Here the CDR3 DNA reads TGTGCCAGCAGTGAAAGGCTACATAGCTACACCTTC. Translation: CASSERLHSYTF.

Concerning this clonotype itself: A clone one base away is much larger, so this may be a read error. Lacking the conserved final phenylalanine or tryptophan, this CDR3 likely reflects a read error. The chain is built from TRBV6-5 and TRBJ2-7; perhaps TRBD1 as D (6 bases). Germline CDR1 MNHEY, CDR2 SVGAGI. CDR3 length: 13 amino acids. The germline V and J ends were trimmed by 6 bases and 5 bases, with 14 bases remaining between them. This CDR3 is CASSHRVSNEQYL. CDR3 DNA sequence: TGTGCCAGCAGCCACAGGGTATCTAACGAGCAGTACCTC.

V gene TRBV7-3 combines with J gene TRBJ1-6; D possibly corresponds to TRBD1 (5 bases). The V end lost 3 bases, the J end lost 5 bases, and 11 bases lay between the germline ends. CDR1 is SGHTA and CDR2 is FQGTGA in the germline V gene. The length of the CDR3 is 15 residues. CDR3 loop: CASSLGTVNNSPLHF. CDR3 sequence (DNA): TGTGCCAGCAGCTTGGGGACGGTTAATAATTCACCCCTCCACTTT.

This clonotype occurred many times. V gene TRBV15 combines with J gene TRBJ1-1; maybe TRBD1 (5 bases). V lost 5 bases and J lost 5, with 15 bases in between. CDR1 and CDR2 from the germline V gene are LNHNV and YYDKDF (reference sequence). This CDR3 comprises 14 residues. The CDR3 protein is CATSPGRGGTEAFF. The CDR3 DNA sequence: TGTGCCACCAGCCCGGGGAGGGGAGGGACTGAAGCTTTCTTT.

This clonotype occurred many times. The rearrangement links TRBV6-2 or TRBV6-3 to TRBJ1-2; 7 bases agree with TRBD1. After removal of 5 bases from V and 4 bases from J, the junction contained 7 bases not matched to a gene. This CDR3 region has 14 residues. Germline V gene lookup returns CDR1 MNHEY and CDR2 SVGEGT. The CDR3 loop reads CASSTRQGSYGYTF. CDR3 sequence (DNA): TGTGCCAGCAGTACAAGACAGGGAAGCTATGGCTACACCTTC.

The rearrangement uses TRBV7-8 and TRBJ2-5; 8 nucleotides agree with TRBD2. J gave up 3 bases and V 5 bases, and 5 bases lay outside the gene matches. This CDR3 has 14 amino acids. From germline, CDR1 is SGHVS and CDR2 FQNEAQ. For the CDR3, the DNA is TGTGCCAGCAGCCCCCGACTAGCGAAAGAGACCCAGTACTTC. It is translated as CASSPRLAKETQYF. The full variable domain, in which reference TRBV7-8 and TRBJ2-5 provide the parts outside the CDR3, is GAGVSQSPRYKVAKRGQDVALRCDPISGHVSLFWYQQALGQGPEFLTYFQNEAQLDKSGLPSDRFFAERPEGSVSTLKIQRTQQEDSAVYLCASSPRLAKETQYFGPGTRLLVL.

In its sample, this clonotype was seen a few times. V gene TRBV3-1 combines with J gene TRBJ1-2, with a weak D call TRBD1 (5 bases). Trimming took off 1 base at V and 8 bases at J, with 17 bases between the two ends. The CDR3 spans 15 residues. The germline V gene has CDR1 LGHDT and CDR2 YNNKEL (reference sequence). The CDR3 spells CASSQGLRRQGGYTF. CDR3 bases: TGTGCCAGCAGCCAAGGTTTGAGACGCCAGGGCGGCTACACCTTC.

This clonotype was picked up many times. V is TRBV14 and J is TRBJ1-3, with unresolved D. Germline V gene lookup returns CDR1 SGHDN and CDR2 FVKESK. With 0 bases removed from V and 2 bases from J, the gap between germline ends came to 14 bases. The CDR3 has 17 amino acids. CDR3 amino acids: CASSQDVGRATGNTIYF. The CDR3 DNA reads TGTGCCAGCAGCCAAGATGTCGGACGGGCAACTGGAAACACCATATATTTT.

This clonotype was picked up many times. J is TRBJ2-7 and V is TRBV11-2; the D gene is possibly TRBD2 (6 bases). This CDR3 comprises 15 residues. Germline V CDR1 and CDR2: SGHAT, FQNNGV. Trimming stripped 5 bases from V and 0 bases from J, with 14 bases between. CDR3 DNA: TGTGCCAGCAGCCAGGCTAGCGCCAGCTCCTACGAGCAGTACTTC. Its protein is CASSQASASSYEQYF.

This clonotype was counted many times. This sequence joins TRBV5-1 and TRBJ2-7, with D uncertain. The V end lost 0 bases, the J end lost 5 bases, and 15 bases lay between the germline ends. Germline CDR1 and CDR2: SGHRS and YFSETQ. The CDR3 consists of 15 residues. CDR3 region: CASSLDLYLIDEQYF. In DNA form, the CDR3 reads TGCGCCAGCAGCTTGGATCTCTACCTTATCGACGAGCAGTACTTC.

This chain joins TRBV10-3 and TRBJ1-4, with TRBD1 as a possible D gene (6 bases). Germline-derived CDR1 and CDR2 are ENHRY and SYGVKD. V lost 10 bases to trimming and J lost 0 bases, with 18 bases between them. This CDR3 region has 16 residues. The CDR3 protein is CASGPGTSSTNEKLFF. CDR3 coding DNA: TGTGCCAGCGGACCCGGGACATCATCAACTAATGAAAAACTGTTTTTT.

V and J are TRBV24-1 and TRBJ1-2; 10 nucleotides match TRBD1. This CDR3 spans 15 amino acids. The J segment lost 8 bases and the V segment lost 5 bases, leaving 10 bases of the junction unmatched. Germline V gene data show CDR1 as KGHDR and CDR2 as SFDVKD. The CDR3: CATSGGVGQGYGYTF. CDR3 nucleotide sequence: TGTGCCACCAGTGGGGGGGTGGGACAGGGGTACGGCTACACCTTC.